The next 27 T cell receptor beta chains were all read from a single sample in a study of CD39 and CD103 CD8 tumor-infiltrating T cells. Produced via immunoSEQ multiplex PCR; TCRdb's table is partial and in-frame only. The sample lists about 15,000 clones, under 95% occurring once. Source material: CD8+ T cells sorted from blood. Subset given: total memory CD8 T cells (CD45RA-CCR7+/-) from blood or uninvolved lymph node. The receptors stem from a human donor with head and neck squamous cell carcinoma.

This sequence joins TRBV11-2 and TRBJ2-5, with 7 bases that match TRBD1. Germline V gives CDR1 SGHAT, CDR2 FQNNGV. After removal of 1 base from V and 5 bases from J, the junction contained 4 bases not matched to a gene. This CDR3 is 14 amino acids long. DNA for the CDR3: TGTGCCAGCAGCTTAGGGGTCAGGGGGGAGACCCAGTACTTC. As protein: CASSLGVRGETQYF. The full variable domain, with the rest looked up from reference TRBV11-2 and TRBJ2-5, is EAGVAQSPRYKIIEKRQSVAFWCNPISGHATLYWYQQILGQGPKLLIQFQNNGVVDDSQLPKDRFSAERLKGVDSTLKIQPAKLEDSAVYLCASSLGVRGETQYFGPGTRLLVL.

The chain carries TRBV28 and TRBJ1-6; TRBD1 might be the D (5 bases). V was shortened by 3 bases and J by 9 bases, with 12 bases between the two germline ends. Germline CDR1 is MDHEN and CDR2 is SYDVKM. CDR3 length: 14 residues. The CDR3 region has the DNA TGTGCCAGCAGTTTGAGGGGTCTGGCTTCACCCCTCCACTTT. Translated: CASSLRGLASPLHF.

The chain employs TRBV4-1 and TRBJ2-6; D might be TRBD1 (6 bases). From germline, CDR1 is MGHRA and CDR2 YSYEKL. The CDR3 is 16 residues long. Trimming took off 4 bases at V and 2 bases at J, with 12 bases between the two ends. The CDR3 loop reads CASSPNTGPGANVLTF. The CDR3 DNA is TGCGCCAGCAGCCCAAATACAGGGCCTGGGGCCAACGTCCTGACTTTC.

This chain joins TRBV19 and TRBJ1-2; possibly TRBD1 for D (5 bases). The length of the CDR3 is 17 residues. V was cut by 5 bases and J by 2 bases, with 21 bases left in between. In germline, CDR1 is LNHDA, CDR2 SQIVND (reference sequence). Here the CDR3 reads CASSGNRDGGPNYGYTF. For the CDR3, the DNA is TGTGCCAGTAGTGGGAACCGGGACGGAGGACCGAACTATGGCTACACCTTC.

The CDR3 spells CASSFSGHRQETQYF. The DNA for the CDR3 is TGTGCCAGCAGTTTTTCGGGACACCGTCAAGAGACCCAGTACTTC. The chain combines TRBV2 with TRBJ2-5, with D possibly being TRBD1 (6 bases). With 5 bases removed from V and 2 bases from J, the gap between germline ends came to 15 bases. This CDR3 spans 15 amino acids. Germline V gene sequence: CDR1 SNHLY, CDR2 FYNNEI. Full variable domain (remainder filled in from reference TRBV2 and TRBJ2-5): EPEVTQTPSHQVTQMGQEVILRCVPISNHLYFYWYRQILGQKVEFLVSFYNNEISEKSEIFDDQFSVERPDGSNFTLKIRSTKLEDSAMYFCASSFSGHRQETQYFGPGTRLLVL.

V is TRBV9 and J is TRBJ1-4; D is undetermined. Germline CDR1 is SGDLS and CDR2 is YYNGEE. The length of the CDR3 is 15 residues. Trimming took off 0 bases at V and 3 bases at J, with 9 bases between the two ends. The CDR3 sequence: CASSVGEVANEKLFF. DNA of the CDR3: TGTGCCAGCAGCGTAGGTGAGGTGGCTAATGAAAAACTGTTTTTT.

The chain has TRBV29-1 and TRBJ2-2; TRBD1 matches 7 bases. Germline V gene data show CDR1 as SQVTM and CDR2 as ANQGSEA. The CDR3 is 16 amino acids. The ends lost 6 bases at V and 0 bases at J; junction bases unmatched: 10. CDR3 sequence (DNA): TGCAGCGTAGAAACAGGGGCCCCGTCGAACACCGGGGAGCTGTTTTTT. As protein: CSVETGAPSNTGELFF.

This chain joins TRBV6-1 and TRBJ2-7, with no clear D. This CDR3 is 15 amino acids long. V lost 2 bases, J lost 6 bases, and 17 bases lay in between. Germline CDR1 is MNHNS and CDR2 is SASEGT. CDR3 in amino acids: CASSEPPSLGFEQYF. The DNA for the CDR3 is TGTGCCAGCAGTGAACCCCCATCCTTGGGGTTCGAGCAGTACTTC.

This chain connects TRBV4-1 to TRBJ1-5; D not certain. Germline CDR1 MGHRA, CDR2 YSYEKL. Trimming shortened V by 4 bases and J by 3 bases, and 10 bases separated the two germline ends. CDR3 size: 14 residues. CDR3 in amino acids: CASSLWQDNQPQHF. CDR3 DNA sequence: TGCGCCAGCAGCCTGTGGCAGGACAATCAGCCCCAGCATTTT.

This chain uses TRBV9 with TRBJ2-2, with 10 bases identical to TRBD1. Germline trimming cut 3 bases from V and 8 bases from J; bases unmatched to any gene: 10. CDR1 and CDR2 from the germline V gene are SGDLS and YYNGEE. The CDR3 has 16 residues. In nucleotides, the CDR3 is TGTGCCAGCAGCGGCGGGACAGGGGAAACGCGGGGGGAGCTGTTTTTT. Its protein is CASSGGTGETRGELFF.

This chain uses TRBV4-1 with TRBJ2-7; perhaps TRBD2 as D (5 bases). Trimming cost V 1 base and J 4 bases, with 8 bases left between them. The CDR3 consists of 13 residues. The germline gives CDR1 MGHRA, CDR2 YSYEKL. The CDR3 reads CASSQAPGYEQYF. The DNA for the CDR3 is TGCGCCAGCAGCCAAGCTCCGGGGTACGAGCAGTACTTC.

This chain links TRBV6-5 with TRBJ1-6; D call uncertain. The CDR3 extends over 14 amino acids. Germline V gene lookup returns CDR1 MNHEY and CDR2 SVGAGI. V dropped 2 bases and J dropped 5 bases, with 7 bases sitting between them. The CDR3 reads CASSYEGHNSPLHF. The CDR3 region has the DNA TGTGCCAGCAGTTACGAGGGCCATAATTCACCCCTCCACTTT.

The chain uses TRBV27 and TRBJ1-5; the D gene is possibly TRBD1 (5 bases). Looked up from germline, CDR1 is MNHEY and CDR2 is SMNVEV (reference sequence). This CDR3 contains 16 residues. Between the trimmed V and J ends, which lost 6 bases and 1 base, there was a span of 16 bases. The CDR3 loop is CASSQMMGVSNQPQHF. The DNA of the CDR3 is TGTGCCAGCAGCCAGATGATGGGGGTAAGCAATCAGCCCCAGCATTTT.

The chain couples TRBV4-1 to TRBJ1-3, with D tentatively TRBD1 (6 bases). Germline values: CDR1 MGHRA, CDR2 YSYEKL. V was cut by 3 bases and J by 8 bases, with 14 bases left in between. The CDR3 is 14 residues long. The CDR3: CASSQDSGWDTIYF. CDR3 DNA: TGCGCCAGCAGCCAGGACAGCGGGTGGGACACCATATATTTT.

The DNA for the CDR3 is TGCGCCAGCAGCTTGGCGGGGAGCGAGCAGTACTTC. It yields the protein CASSLAGSEQYF. The chain is built from TRBV5-1 and TRBJ2-7; maybe TRBD2 (5 bases). Germline assignment: CDR1 SGHRS and CDR2 YFSETQ. This CDR3 is built from 12 residues. V was cut by 0 bases and J by 6 bases, with 7 bases left in between.

This chain joins TRBV10-2 and TRBJ1-1; the D gene is possibly TRBD1 (6 bases). The CDR3 has 13 residues. Between the trimmed V and J ends, which lost 2 bases and 6 bases, there was a span of 10 bases. The germline CDR1 and CDR2 sequences are WSHSY and SAAADI. The CDR3 nucleotides read TGCGCCAGCAGTGAGACAGGGAGGGCTGAAGCTTTCTTT. This encodes CASSETGRAEAFF.

The V and J genes are TRBV7-9 and TRBJ1-3; D gene uncertain. The germline V gene has CDR1 SEHNR and CDR2 FQNEAQ (reference sequence). The CDR3 covers 16 residues. V lost 5 bases and J lost 0, with 14 bases in between. DNA of the CDR3: TGTGCCAGCAGCCAGATCCTTATAGGCTCTGGAAACACCATATATTTT. Protein product: CASSQILIGSGNTIYF.

The CDR3 reads CASSQGPTGTYEQYF. In nucleotides, the CDR3 is TGTGCCAGCAGCCAAGGGCCGACAGGGACCTACGAGCAGTACTTC. The rearrangement uses TRBV14 and TRBJ2-7, with 7 bases lining up with TRBD1. Germline CDR1 reads SGHDN; CDR2 reads FVKESK. The V and J ends lost 1 base and 2 bases, in that order; junction bases with no gene match: 5. This CDR3 region has 15 residues.

This sequence joins TRBV28 and TRBJ2-7; D may be TRBD1 (5 bases). Germline CDR1 is MDHEN and CDR2 is SYDVKM. The germline V and J ends were trimmed by 10 bases and 1 base, with 14 bases remaining between them. CDR3 length: 13 amino acids. The CDR3 spells CATRWPGSYEQYF. CDR3 sequence (DNA): TGTGCCACCCGTTGGCCAGGGTCCTACGAGCAGTACTTC.

The chain couples TRBV30 to TRBJ1-1; D call uncertain. The CDR3 sequence is 12 residues long. Between the trimmed V and J ends, which lost 3 bases and 7 bases, there was a span of 12 bases. Germline V gives CDR1 GTSNPN, CDR2 SVGIG (reference sequence). The DNA of the CDR3 is TGTGCCTGGAGATTAATAGGTATTGAAGCTTTCTTT. Translating gives CAWRLIGIEAFF.

This clone came up once. This chain links TRBV6-1 with TRBJ1-6, with 8 bases lining up with TRBD1. The CDR3 has 14 amino acids. CDR1 and CDR2 (germline): MNHNS, SASEGT. J was trimmed by 9 bases and V by 5 bases; bases with no gene match: 6. CDR3 bases: TGTGCCAGCAGTAGGACAGGGCCCACTTCACCCCTCCACTTT. Its translation: CASSRTGPTSPLHF.

The chain links TRBV5-1 to TRBJ2-5; D gene uncertain. V gave up 3 bases and J gave up 3 bases, with 9 bases separating them. The CDR3 is made up of 13 amino acids. CDR1 and CDR2 from the germline V gene are SGHRS and YFSETQ. The CDR3 sequence is CASSSSTEETQYF. DNA for the CDR3: TGCGCCAGCAGCTCCAGCACCGAAGAGACCCAGTACTTC. Looking up the rest from reference TRBV5-1 and TRBJ2-5 gives the full variable domain: KAGVTQTPRYLIKTRGQQVTLSCSPISGHRSVSWYQQTPGQGLQFLFEYFSETQRNKGNFPGRFSGRQFSNSRSEMNVSTLELGDSALYLCASSSSTEETQYFGPGTRLLVL.

The gene calls are TRBV18 and TRBJ1-4; a possible D gene is TRBD1 (6 bases). Trimming took off 4 bases at V and 1 base at J, with 10 bases between the two ends. Looked up from germline, CDR1 is KGHSH and CDR2 is LQKENI. This CDR3 has 15 residues. The CDR3 here is CASSLRDITNEKLFF. Here the CDR3 DNA reads TGTGCCAGCTCACTCCGGGACATAACTAATGAAAAACTGTTTTTT. Supplemented by reference TRBV18 and TRBJ1-4, the full variable domain reads NAGVMQNPRHLVRRRGQEARLRCSPMKGHSHVYWYRQLPEEGLKFMVYLQKENIIDESGMPKERFSAEFPKEGPSILRIQQVVRGDSAAYFCASSLRDITNEKLFFGSGTQLSVL.

The gene calls are TRBV5-1 and TRBJ1-3; D is unresolved. Germline lookup yields CDR1 SGHRS and CDR2 YFSETQ. Trimming removed 1 base from V and 4 bases from J, with 9 bases in between. The CDR3 is 14 residues long. CDR3 sequence: CASSLIPEGNTIYF. The DNA of the CDR3 is TGCGCCAGCAGCTTGATCCCAGAAGGAAACACCATATATTTT.

Here the CDR3 reads CASSTGSNQPQHF. The CDR3 DNA is TGTGCCAGCAGCACCGGTAGCAATCAGCCCCAGCATTTT. The chain couples TRBV9 to TRBJ1-5; D call uncertain. The CDR3 sequence is 13 residues long. The V and J ends lost 4 bases and 0 bases respectively, with 5 bases between them. Per germline, CDR1 SGDLS and CDR2 YYNGEE.

The chain is built from TRBV28 and TRBJ2-7; D remains unclear. Trimming shortened V by 4 bases and J by 3 bases, and 19 bases separated the two germline ends. The germline CDR1 and CDR2 sequences are MDHEN and SYDVKM. The CDR3 consists of 16 residues. CDR3 sequence reads: CASSSPRTEWGYEQYF. CDR3 in DNA: TGTGCCAGCAGTTCCCCAAGGACGGAGTGGGGCTACGAGCAGTACTTC.

The chain carries TRBV5-5 and TRBJ2-7; tentative D call: TRBD2 (5 bases). This CDR3 has 14 residues. Germline V gives CDR1 SGHKS, CDR2 YYEKEE (reference sequence). V was clipped by 0 bases and J by 2 bases, with 9 bases between them. The CDR3 bases are TGTGCCAGCAGCTTGGTAAGGGAGACCTACGAGCAGTACTTC. Translated: CASSLVRETYEQYF. Full variable domain (outside the CDR3, taken from reference TRBV5-5 and TRBJ2-7): DAGVTQSPTHLIKTRGQQVTLRCSPISGHKSVSWYQQVLGQGPQFIFQYYEKEERGRGNFPDRFSARQFPNYSSELNVNALLLGDSALYLCASSLVRETYEQYFGPGTRLTVT.